This T cell receptor (beta chain) was identified in a study of glioma-infiltrating T cells after dendritic cell vaccination. Study background: Samples are from glioblastoma patients in Phase I and II dendritic cell vaccine trials. Autologous tumor lysate-pulsed dendritic cell vaccination was given between about 2002 and 2012.

The assay was immunoSEQ multiplex PCR, and TCRdb's table has in-frame clones only and misses some. This table has 100,000 or so clones, around 87% appearing once. V was cut by 3 bases and J by 3 bases, with 6 bases left in between. Germline CDR1 and CDR2: DFQATT and SNEGSKA (reference sequence). The CDR3 sequence is 11 residues long. Stated time point: after dendritic cell vaccination, including at tumor progression/relapse. Only patients with spare fresh-frozen tumor and over two years of follow-up were included. Details on this clone: In the same sample, other DNA sequences code for this CDR3.

The TCR originated in a human donor with glioblastoma. This rearrangement joins TRBV20-1 to TRBJ2-7; D is unclear. The specimen was blood, collected after dendritic cell vaccination. The DNA of the CDR3 is TGCAGTGCTAGCTATGGCTACGAGCAGTACTTC. Residues: CSASYGYEQYF.